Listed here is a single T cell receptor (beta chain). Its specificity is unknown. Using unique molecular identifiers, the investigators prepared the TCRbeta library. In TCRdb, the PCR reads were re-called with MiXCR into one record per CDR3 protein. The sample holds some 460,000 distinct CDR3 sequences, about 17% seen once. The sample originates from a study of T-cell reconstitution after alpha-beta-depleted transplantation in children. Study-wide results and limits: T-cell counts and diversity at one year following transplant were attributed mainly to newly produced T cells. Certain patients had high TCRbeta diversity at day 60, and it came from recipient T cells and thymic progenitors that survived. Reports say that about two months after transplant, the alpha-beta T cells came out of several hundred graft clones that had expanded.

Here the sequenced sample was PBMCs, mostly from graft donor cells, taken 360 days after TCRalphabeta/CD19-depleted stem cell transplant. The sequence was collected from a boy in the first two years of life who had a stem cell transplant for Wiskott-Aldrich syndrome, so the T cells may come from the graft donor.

The CDR3 coding sequence is TGTGCCAGCAGCTTCTTCCACGAGCAGTACTTC. Residues: CASSFFHEQYF. The chain couples TRBV5-6 to TRBJ2-7, with no clear D. Trimming removed 2 bases at V and 5 bases at J, with 5 bases between. The CDR3 consists of 11 residues. In germline, CDR1 is SGHDT, CDR2 YYEEEE.